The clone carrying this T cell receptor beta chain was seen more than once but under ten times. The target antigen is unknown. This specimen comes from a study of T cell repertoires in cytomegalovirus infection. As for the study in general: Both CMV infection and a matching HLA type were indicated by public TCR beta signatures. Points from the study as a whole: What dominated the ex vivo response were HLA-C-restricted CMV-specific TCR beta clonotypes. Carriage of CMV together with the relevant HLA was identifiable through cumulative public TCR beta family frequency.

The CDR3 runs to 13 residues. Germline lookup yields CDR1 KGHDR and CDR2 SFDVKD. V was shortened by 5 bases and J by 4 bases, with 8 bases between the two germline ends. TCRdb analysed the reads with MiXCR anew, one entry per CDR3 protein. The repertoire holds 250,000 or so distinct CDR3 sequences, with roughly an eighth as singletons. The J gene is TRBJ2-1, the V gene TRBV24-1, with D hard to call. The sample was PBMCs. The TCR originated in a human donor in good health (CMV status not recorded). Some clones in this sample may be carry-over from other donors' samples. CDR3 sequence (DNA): TGTGCCACCAGTGCCCCCGGATACAATGAGCAGTTCTTC. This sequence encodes CATSAPGYNEQFF.